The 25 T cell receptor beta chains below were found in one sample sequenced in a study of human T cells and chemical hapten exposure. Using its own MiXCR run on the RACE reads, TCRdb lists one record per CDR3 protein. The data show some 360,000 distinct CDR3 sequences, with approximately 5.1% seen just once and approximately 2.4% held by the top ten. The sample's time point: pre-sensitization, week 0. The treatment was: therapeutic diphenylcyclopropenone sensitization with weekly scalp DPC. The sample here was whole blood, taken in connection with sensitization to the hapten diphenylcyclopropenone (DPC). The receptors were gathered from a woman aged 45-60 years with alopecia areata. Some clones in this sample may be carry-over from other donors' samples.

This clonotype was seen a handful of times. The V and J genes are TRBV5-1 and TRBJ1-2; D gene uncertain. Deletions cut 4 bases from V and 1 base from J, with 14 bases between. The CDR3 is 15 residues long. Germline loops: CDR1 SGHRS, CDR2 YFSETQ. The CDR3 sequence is CASSPWSWGNYGYTF. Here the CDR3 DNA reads TGCGCCAGCAGCCCGTGGAGCTGGGGTAACTATGGCTACACCTTC. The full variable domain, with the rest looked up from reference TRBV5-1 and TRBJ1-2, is KAGVTQTPRYLIKTRGQQVTLSCSPISGHRSVSWYQQTPGQGLQFLFEYFSETQRNKGNFPGRFSGRQFSNSRSEMNVSTLELGDSALYLCASSPWSWGNYGYTFGSGTRLTVV.

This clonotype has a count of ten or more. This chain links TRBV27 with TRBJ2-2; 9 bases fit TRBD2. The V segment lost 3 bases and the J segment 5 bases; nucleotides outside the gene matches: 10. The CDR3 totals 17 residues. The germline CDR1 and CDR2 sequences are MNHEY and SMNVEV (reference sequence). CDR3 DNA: TGTGCCAGCAGTTTGTCGGTTGGACTAGCGCTTACCGGGGAGCTGTTTTTT. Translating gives CASSLSVGLALTGELFF.

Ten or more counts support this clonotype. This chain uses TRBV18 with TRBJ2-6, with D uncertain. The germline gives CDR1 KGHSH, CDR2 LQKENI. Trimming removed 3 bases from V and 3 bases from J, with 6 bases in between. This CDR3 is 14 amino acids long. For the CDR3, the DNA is TGTGCCAGCTCACCCCCTCTTGGGGCCAACGTCCTGACTTTC. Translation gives CASSPPLGANVLTF.

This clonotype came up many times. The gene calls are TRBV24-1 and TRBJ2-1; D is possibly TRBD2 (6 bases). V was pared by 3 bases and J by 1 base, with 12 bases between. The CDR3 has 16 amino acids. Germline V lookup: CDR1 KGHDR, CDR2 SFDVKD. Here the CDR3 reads CATSDGGDRSYNEQFF. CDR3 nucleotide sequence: TGTGCCACCAGTGATGGAGGGGATAGGTCCTACAATGAGCAGTTCTTC.

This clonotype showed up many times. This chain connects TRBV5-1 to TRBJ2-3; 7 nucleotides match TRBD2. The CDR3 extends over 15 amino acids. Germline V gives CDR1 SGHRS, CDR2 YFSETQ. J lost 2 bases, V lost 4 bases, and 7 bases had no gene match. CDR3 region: CASSMGSGNTDTQYF. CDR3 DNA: TGCGCCAGCAGCATGGGGAGCGGGAACACAGATACGCAGTATTTT. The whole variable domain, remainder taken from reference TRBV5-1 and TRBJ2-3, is KAGVTQTPRYLIKTRGQQVTLSCSPISGHRSVSWYQQTPGQGLQFLFEYFSETQRNKGNFPGRFSGRQFSNSRSEMNVSTLELGDSALYLCASSMGSGNTDTQYFGPGTRLTVL.

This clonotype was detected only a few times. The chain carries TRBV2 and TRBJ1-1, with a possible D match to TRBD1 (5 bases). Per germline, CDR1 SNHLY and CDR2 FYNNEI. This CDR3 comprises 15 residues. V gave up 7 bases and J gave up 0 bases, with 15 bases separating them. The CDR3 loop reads CASKRGDPLNTEAFF. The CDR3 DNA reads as TGTGCCAGCAAGAGGGGCGACCCTTTGAACACTGAAGCTTTCTTT. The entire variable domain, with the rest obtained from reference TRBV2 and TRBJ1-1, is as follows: EPEVTQTPSHQVTQMGQEVILRCVPISNHLYFYWYRQILGQKVEFLVSFYNNEISEKSEIFDDQFSVERPDGSNFTLKIRSTKLEDSAMYFCASKRGDPLNTEAFFGQGTRLTVV.

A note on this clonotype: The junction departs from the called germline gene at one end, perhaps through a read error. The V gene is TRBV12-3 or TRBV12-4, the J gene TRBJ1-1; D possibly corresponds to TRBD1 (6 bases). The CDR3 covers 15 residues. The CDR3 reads CASSIQGSGNAEAFF. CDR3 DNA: TGTGCCAGCAGTATACAGGGTAGTGGGAACGCTGAAGCTTTCTTT.

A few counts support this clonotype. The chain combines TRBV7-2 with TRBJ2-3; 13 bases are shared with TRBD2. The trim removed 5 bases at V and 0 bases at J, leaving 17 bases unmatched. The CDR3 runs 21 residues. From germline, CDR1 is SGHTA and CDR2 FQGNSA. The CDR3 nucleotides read TGTGCCAGCAGCCTACTCCCGGGACTAGCGGGACACCGTGCTAGCACAGATACGCAGTATTTT. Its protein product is CASSLLPGLAGHRASTDTQYF.

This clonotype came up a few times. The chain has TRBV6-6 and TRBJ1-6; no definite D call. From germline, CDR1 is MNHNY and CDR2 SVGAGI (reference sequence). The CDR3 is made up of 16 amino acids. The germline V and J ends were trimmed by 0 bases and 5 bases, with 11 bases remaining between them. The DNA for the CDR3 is TGTGCCAGCAGTTACTCCGGACGAGAGAATAATTCACCCCTCCACTTT. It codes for CASSYSGRENNSPLHF.

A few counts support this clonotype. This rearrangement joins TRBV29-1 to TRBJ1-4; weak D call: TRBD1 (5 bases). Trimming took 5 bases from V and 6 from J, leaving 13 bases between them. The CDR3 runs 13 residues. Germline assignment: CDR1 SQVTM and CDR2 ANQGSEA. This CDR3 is CSVRGTNDEKLFF. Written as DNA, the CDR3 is TGCAGCGTTCGCGGGACGAACGATGAAAAACTGTTTTTT.

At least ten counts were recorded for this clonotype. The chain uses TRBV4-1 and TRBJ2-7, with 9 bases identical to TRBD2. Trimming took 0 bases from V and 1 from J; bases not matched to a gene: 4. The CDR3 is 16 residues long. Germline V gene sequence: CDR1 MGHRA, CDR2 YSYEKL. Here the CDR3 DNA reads TGCGCCAGCAGCCAAGATCGACTAGCGGCTTCCTACGAGCAGTACTTC. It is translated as CASSQDRLAASYEQYF.

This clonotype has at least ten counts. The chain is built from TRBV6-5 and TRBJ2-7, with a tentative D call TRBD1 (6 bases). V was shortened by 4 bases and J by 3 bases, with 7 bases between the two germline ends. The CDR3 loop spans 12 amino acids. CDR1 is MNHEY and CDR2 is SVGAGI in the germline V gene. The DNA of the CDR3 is TGTGCCAGCAGTTCCAGGGGCTACGAGCAGTACTTC. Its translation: CASSSRGYEQYF.

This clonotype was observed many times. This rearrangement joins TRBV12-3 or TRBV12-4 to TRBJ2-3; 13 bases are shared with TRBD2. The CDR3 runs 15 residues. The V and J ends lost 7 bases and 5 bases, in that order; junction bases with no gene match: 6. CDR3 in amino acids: CASITSGGAKDTQYF. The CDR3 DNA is TGTGCCAGCATTACTAGCGGGGGGGCAAAAGATACGCAGTATTTT.

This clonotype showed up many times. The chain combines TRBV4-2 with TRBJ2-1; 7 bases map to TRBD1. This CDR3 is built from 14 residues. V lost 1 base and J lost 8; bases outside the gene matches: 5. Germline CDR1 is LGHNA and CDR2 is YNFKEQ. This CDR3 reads CASSQVKGAHEQFF. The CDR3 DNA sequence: TGTGCCAGCAGCCAAGTGAAGGGGGCGCATGAGCAGTTCTTC.

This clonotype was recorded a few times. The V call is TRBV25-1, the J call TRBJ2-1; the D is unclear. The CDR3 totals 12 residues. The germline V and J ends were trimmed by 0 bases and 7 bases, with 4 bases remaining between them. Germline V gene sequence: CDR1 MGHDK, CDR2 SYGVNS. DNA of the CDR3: TGTGCCAGCAGTGAATATCCGAATGAGCAGTTCTTC. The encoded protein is CASSEYPNEQFF.

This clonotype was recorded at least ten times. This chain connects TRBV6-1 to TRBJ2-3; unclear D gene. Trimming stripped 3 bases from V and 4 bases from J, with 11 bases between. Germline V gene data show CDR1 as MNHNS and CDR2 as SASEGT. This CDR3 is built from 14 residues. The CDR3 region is CASSDRLMADTQYF. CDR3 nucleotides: TGTGCCAGCAGTGATAGGTTGATGGCAGATACGCAGTATTTT.

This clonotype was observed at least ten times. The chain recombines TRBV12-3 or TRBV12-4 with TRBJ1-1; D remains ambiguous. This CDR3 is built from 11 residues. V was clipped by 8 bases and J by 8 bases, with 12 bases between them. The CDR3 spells CASGISSEAFF. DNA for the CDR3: TGTGCCAGCGGAATTTCAAGCGAAGCTTTCTTT.

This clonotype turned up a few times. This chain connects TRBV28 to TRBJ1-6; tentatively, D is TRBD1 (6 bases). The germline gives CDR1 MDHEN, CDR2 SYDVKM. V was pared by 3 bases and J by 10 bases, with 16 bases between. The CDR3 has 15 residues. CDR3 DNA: TGTGCCAGCAGTTTCCCAGGGGTGGTTGGATCACCCCTCCACTTT. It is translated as CASSFPGVVGSPLHF.

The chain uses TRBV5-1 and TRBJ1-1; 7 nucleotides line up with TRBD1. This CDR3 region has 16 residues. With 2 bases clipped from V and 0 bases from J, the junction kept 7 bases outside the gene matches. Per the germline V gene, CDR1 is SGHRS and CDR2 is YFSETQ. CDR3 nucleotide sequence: TGCGCCAGCAGCTTAGGGACAGTCGTAATGAACACTGAAGCTTTCTTT. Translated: CASSLGTVVMNTEAFF.

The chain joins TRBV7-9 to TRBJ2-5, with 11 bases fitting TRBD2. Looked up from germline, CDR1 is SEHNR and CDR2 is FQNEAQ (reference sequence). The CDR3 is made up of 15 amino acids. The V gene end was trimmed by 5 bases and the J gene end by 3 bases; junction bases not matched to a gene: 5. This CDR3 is CASSPGTSGEETQYF. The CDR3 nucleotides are TGTGCCAGCAGCCCCGGGACTAGCGGAGAAGAGACCCAGTACTTC.

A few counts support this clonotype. The DNA for the CDR3 is TGTGCCAGCAGTCAGCAGAACAGGGGGAAGTTTTATAGCAATCAGCCCCAGCATTTT. It codes for CASSQQNRGKFYSNQPQHF. The chain couples TRBV28 to TRBJ1-5, with 8 positions matching TRBD1. Per the germline V gene, CDR1 is MDHEN and CDR2 is SYDVKM. This CDR3 contains 19 residues. Trimming removed 5 bases from V and 0 bases from J; junction bases left unmatched: 15.

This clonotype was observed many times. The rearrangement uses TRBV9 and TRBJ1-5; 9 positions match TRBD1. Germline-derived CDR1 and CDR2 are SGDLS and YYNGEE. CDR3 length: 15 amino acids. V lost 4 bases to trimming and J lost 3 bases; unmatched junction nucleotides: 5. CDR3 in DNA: TGTGCCAGCAGCCCAGGACAGGGGACCAATCAGCCCCAGCATTTT. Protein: CASSPGQGTNQPQHF.

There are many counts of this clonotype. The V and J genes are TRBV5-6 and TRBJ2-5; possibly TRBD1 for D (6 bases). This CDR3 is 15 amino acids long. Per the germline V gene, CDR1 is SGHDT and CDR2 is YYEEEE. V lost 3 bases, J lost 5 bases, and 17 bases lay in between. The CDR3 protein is CASSSPGHSRETQYF. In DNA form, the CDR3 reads TGTGCCAGCAGCTCGCCGGGACATAGCCGGGAGACCCAGTACTTC.

This CDR3 is CSVASGVSYNEQFF. In DNA form, the CDR3 reads TGCAGCGTTGCTAGCGGGGTCTCCTACAATGAGCAGTTCTTC. The V and J genes are TRBV29-1 and TRBJ2-1; 9 bases fit TRBD2. The CDR3 spans 14 residues. V dropped 4 bases and J dropped 0; count of bases not matched to a gene: 1. From germline, CDR1 is SQVTM and CDR2 ANQGSEA.

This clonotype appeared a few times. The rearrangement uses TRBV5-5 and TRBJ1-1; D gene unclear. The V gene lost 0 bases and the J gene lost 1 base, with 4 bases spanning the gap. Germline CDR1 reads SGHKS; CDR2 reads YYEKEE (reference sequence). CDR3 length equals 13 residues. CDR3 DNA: TGTGCCAGCAGCTTGGATGAGAACACTGAAGCTTTCTTT. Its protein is CASSLDENTEAFF. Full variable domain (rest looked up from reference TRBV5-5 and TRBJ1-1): DAGVTQSPTHLIKTRGQQVTLRCSPISGHKSVSWYQQVLGQGPQFIFQYYEKEERGRGNFPDRFSARQFPNYSSELNVNALLLGDSALYLCASSLDENTEAFFGQGTRLTVV.